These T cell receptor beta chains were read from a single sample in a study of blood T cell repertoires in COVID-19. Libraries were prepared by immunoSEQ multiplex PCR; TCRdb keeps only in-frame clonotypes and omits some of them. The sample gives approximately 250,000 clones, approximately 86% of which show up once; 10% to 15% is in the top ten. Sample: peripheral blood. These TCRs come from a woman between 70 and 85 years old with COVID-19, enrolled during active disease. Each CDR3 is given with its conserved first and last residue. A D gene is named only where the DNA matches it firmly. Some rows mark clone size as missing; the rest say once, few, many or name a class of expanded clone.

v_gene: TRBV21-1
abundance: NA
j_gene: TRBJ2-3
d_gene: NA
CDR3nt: TGTGCCAGCAGCAAAGTAAGGGGACTAGCGGGGGAGACAGATACGCAGTATTTT
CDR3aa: CASSKVRGLAGETDTQYF

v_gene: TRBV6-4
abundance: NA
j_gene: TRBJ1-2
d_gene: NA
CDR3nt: TGTGCCAGGGGGAGGACGGAGTATGGCTACACCTTC
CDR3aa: CARGRTEYGYTF

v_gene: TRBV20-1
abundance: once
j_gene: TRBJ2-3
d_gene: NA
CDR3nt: TGCAGTGCTAGTACAGGTTCCACAGATACGCAGTATTTT
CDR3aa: CSASTGSTDTQYF

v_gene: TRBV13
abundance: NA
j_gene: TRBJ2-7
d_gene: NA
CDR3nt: TGTGCCAGCAGCCCGCCCGACATTTCCTACGAGCAGTACTTC
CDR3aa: CASSPPDISYEQYF

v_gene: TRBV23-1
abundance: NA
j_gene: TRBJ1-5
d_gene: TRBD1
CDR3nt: TGCGCCAGCAGTCACCCTGGGACAGTTAATCAGCCCCAGCATTTT
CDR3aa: CASSHPGTVNQPQHF

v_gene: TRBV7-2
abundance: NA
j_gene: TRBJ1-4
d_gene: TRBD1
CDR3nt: TGTGCCAGCAGCTTGGGGGCGGGACAGGGCGGAAAACTGTTTTTT
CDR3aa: CASSLGAGQGGKLFF

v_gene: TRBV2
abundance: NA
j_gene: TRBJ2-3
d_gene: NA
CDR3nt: TGTGCCAGCAGTGAGAGGGAGTTGAGGACAGATACGCAGTATTTT
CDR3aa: CASSERELRTDTQYF

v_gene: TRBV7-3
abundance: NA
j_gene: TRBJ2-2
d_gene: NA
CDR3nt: TGTGCCAGCAGCCGGGAAGTCACCGGGGAGCTGTTTTTT
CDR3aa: CASSREVTGELFF

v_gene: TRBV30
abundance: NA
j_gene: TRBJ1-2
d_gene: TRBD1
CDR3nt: TGTGCCTGGAGCTTGGACAGGGGCTATGGCTACACCTTC
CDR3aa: CAWSLDRGYGYTF

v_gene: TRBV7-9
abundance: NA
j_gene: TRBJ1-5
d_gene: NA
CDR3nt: TGTGCCAGCAGCTCCCCAGGGGAAGGCAATCAGCCCCAGCATTTT
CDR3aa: CASSSPGEGNQPQHF

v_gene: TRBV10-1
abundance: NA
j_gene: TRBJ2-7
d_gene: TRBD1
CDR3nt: TGCGCCAGCATGGCCACAGGGGACTACGAGCAGTACTTC
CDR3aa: CASMATGDYEQYF

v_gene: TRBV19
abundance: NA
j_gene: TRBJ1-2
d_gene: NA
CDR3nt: TGTGCCAGTAGTATATCAGGATTGTATGGCTACACCTTC
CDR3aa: CASSISGLYGYTF

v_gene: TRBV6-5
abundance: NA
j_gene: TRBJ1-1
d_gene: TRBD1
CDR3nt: TGTGCCAGCAGTAGGAGGACAGGGAACACTGAAGCTTTCTTT
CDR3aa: CASSRRTGNTEAFF

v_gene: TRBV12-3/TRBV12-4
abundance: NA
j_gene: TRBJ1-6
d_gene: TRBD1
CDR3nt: TGTGCCAGCAGTATACAGGGGAATAACCTCCACTTT
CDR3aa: CASSIQGNNLHF

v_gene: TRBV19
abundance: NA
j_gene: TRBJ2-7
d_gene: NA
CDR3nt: TGTGCCAGTAGCCCGACAGGGAGGGAGCAGTACTTC
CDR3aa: CASSPTGREQYF

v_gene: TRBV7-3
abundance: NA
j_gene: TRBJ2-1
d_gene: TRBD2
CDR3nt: TGTGCCAGCAGCTTACGGGGGGGTACCTACAATGAGCAGTTCTTC
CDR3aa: CASSLRGGTYNEQFF

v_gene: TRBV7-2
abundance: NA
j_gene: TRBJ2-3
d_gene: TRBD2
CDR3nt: TGTGCCAGCAGCTTAGCGCCGGGACTAGTCGGGTCTGGAGATACGCAGTATTTT
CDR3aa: CASSLAPGLVGSGDTQYF

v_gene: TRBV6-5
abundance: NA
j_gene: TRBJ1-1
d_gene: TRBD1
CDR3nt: TGTGCCATCGGACAGGGCTCTGGAGCTTTCTTT
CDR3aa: CAIGQGSGAFF

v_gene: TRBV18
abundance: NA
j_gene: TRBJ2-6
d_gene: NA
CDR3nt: TGTGCCAGCTCAGCGGACATCCGAAGCCTCTCTGGGGCCAACGTCCTGACTTTC
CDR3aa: CASSADIRSLSGANVLTF

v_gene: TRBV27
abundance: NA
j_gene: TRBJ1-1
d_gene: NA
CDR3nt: TGTGCCAGCAGTCAGAAGATGAACACTGAAGCTTTCTTT
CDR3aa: CASSQKMNTEAFF

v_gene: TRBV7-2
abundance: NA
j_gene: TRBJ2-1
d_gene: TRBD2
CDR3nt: TGTGCCAGCAGCGTTAGCGGGGGGAGAGGGAATGAGCAGTTCTTC
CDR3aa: CASSVSGGRGNEQFF

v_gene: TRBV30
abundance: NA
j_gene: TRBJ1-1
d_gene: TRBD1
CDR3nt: TGTGCCTGGAGTGTAGCGACAGGGAGAGTAGCTTTCTTT
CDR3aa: CAWSVATGRVAFF

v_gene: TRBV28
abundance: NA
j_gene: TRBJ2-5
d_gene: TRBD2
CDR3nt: TGTGCCAGCAGTCGACTAGCGGGGCAGGTGACCCAGTACTTC
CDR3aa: CASSRLAGQVTQYF

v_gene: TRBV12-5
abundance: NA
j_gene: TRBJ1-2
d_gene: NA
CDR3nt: TGTGCTACCCGAAACAGGCTTCTCTATGGCTACACCTTC
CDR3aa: CATRNRLLYGYTF

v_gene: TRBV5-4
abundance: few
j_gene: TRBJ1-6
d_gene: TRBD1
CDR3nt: TGTGCCAGCAGCTTGGAGACAGGGAACTCACCCCTCCACTTT
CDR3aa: CASSLETGNSPLHF

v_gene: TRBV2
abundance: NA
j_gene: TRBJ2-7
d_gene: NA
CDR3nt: TGTGCCAGCAGTGAAACAGGGTTCTCCTACGAGCAGTACTTC
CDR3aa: CASSETGFSYEQYF

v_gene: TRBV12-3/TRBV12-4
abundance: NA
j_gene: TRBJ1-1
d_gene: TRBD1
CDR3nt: TGTGCCAGCAGTTCTGGACAGGGAAGAACAGCTTTCTTT
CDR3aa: CASSSGQGRTAFF

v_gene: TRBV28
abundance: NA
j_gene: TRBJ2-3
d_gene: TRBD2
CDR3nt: TGTGCCAGCAGTACGACTAGCGGGGGGCTGAATACGCAGTATTTT
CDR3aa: CASSTTSGGLNTQYF

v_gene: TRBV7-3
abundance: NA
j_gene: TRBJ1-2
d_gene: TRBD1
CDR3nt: TGTGCCAGCAGCTTAGGACAGGGGGTTCCCTATGGCTACACCTTC
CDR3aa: CASSLGQGVPYGYTF

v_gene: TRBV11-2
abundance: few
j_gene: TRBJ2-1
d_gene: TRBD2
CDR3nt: TGTGCCAGCAGCTCCCGGACTAGCGGGGGTCTACGGATCTACAATGAGCAGTTCTTC
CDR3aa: CASSSRTSGGLRIYNEQFF

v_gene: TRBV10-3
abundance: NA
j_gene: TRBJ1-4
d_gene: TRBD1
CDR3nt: TGTGCCATTCGGACAGGGAGGGATGAAAAACTGTTTTTT
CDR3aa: CAIRTGRDEKLFF

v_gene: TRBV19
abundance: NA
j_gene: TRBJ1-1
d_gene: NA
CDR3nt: TGTGCCAGTAGTATACCACGGTGGACTGAAGCTTTCTTT
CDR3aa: CASSIPRWTEAFF

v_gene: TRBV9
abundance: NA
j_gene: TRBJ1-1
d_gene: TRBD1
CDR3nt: TGTGCCAGCAGTCCTCCTCTGGGACAGGACACTGAAGCTTTCTTT
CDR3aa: CASSPPLGQDTEAFF

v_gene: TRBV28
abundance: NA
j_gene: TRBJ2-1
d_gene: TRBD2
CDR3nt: TGTGCCAGCAGATCTAGCGGGGGGCCCTACAATGAGCAGTTCTTC
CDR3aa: CASRSSGGPYNEQFF

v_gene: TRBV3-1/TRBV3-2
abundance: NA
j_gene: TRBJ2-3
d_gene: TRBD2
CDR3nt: TGTGCCAGCAGCCTGGGACTAACGGGAACAGATACGCAGTATTTT
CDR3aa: CASSLGLTGTDTQYF

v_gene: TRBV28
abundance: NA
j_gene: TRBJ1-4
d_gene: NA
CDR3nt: TGTGCCAGCAGTTTTTCGGAGAGCAATGAAAAACTGTTTTTT
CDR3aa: CASSFSESNEKLFF

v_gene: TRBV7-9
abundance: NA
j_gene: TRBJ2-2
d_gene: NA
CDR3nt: TGTGCCAGCAGCAGGCAAAGCGGAGTTGGCACCGGGGAGCTGTTTTTT
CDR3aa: CASSRQSGVGTGELFF

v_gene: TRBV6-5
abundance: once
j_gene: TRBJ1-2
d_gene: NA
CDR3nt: TGTGCCAGCAGCGGGAGGGGGGAGTTTGGCTACACCTTC
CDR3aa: CASSGRGEFGYTF

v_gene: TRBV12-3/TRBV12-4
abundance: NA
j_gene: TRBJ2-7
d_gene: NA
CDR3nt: TGTGCCAGCAGTTTAGGCGGTTCCTACGAGCAGTACTTC
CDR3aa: CASSLGGSYEQYF

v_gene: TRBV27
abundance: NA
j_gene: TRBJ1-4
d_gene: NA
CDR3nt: TGTGCCAGCAGTATGGGGCTAAATGAAAAACTGTTTTTT
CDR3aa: CASSMGLNEKLFF

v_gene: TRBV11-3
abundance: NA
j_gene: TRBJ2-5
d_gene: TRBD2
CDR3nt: TGTGCCAGCAGTTCAGCGGTCCCCCGGGGGGGCCTGAGAGAGACCCAGTACTTC
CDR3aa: CASSSAVPRGGLRETQYF

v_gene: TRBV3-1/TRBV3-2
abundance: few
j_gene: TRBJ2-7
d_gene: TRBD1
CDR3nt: TGTGCCAGCAGCCCAACCGGGACAGCCTCCTACGAGCAGTACTTC
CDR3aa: CASSPTGTASYEQYF

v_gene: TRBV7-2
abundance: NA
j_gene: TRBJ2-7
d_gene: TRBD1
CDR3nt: TGTGCCAGCAGCTCTCGGACAGGGGGCCACGAGCAGTACTTC
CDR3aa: CASSSRTGGHEQYF

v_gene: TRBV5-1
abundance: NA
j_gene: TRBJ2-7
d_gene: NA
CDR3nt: TGCGCCAGCAGGGACATCTACGAGCAGTACTTC
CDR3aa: CASRDIYEQYF

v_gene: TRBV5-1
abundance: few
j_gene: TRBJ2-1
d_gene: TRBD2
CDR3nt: TGCGCCAGCAGCTTGGGTATAGCGGGGGGGCCCCATGAGCAGTTCTTC
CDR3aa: CASSLGIAGGPHEQFF

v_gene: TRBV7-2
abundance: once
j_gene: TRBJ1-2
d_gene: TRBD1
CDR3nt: TGTGCCAGCAGCCCCGGGACAGGAGGTAACTATGGCTACACCTTC
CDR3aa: CASSPGTGGNYGYTF